This T cell receptor beta chain was observed in a study of control samples from healthy donors and cancer patients. Sequencing was performed with immunoSEQ multiplex PCR; in TCRdb, only in-frame clones are kept and a portion is missing. This sample has roughly 73,000 clones, with over 75% found just once. The CDR3 contains 16 residues. Germline loops: CDR1 SGHTA, CDR2 FQGNSA. V gave up 1 base and J gave up 5 bases; unmatched junction bases: 7. The clonotype was recovered from a man aged 50 or older in good health. The sample comprised blood. J is TRBJ2-2 and V is TRBV7-2, with TRBD2 matching over 7 bases. This CDR3 reads CASSLVAGVGTGELFF. CDR3 in DNA: TGTGCCAGCAGCTTAGTGGCGGGAGTAGGAACCGGGGAGCTGTTTTTT.